The clone carrying this T cell receptor (beta chain) was observed many times. The target antigen is unknown. The sample belongs to a study of regulatory T cells in long-lasting Graves disease. Study-wide context: Those with persistent Graves' disease had received antithyroid drugs for over 5 years with positive TSH receptor antibodies. Notes on the study in general: Persistent-disease Graves' patients showed less TCR diversity than new cases.

Building of the TCR beta libraries involved iRepertoire HTBI primers and Arm-PCR of CDR3 regions. From the multiplex PCR reads, TCRdb called clonotypes with MiXCR, one entry per CDR3 protein. The sample records a few hundred thousand distinct CDR3 sequences, roughly 25% being singletons. Time point defined: persistent/refractory GD, antithyroid drugs over 5 years with positive TRAb. The TCR library was prepared using RNA isolated from PBMCs. Trimming shortened V by 7 bases and J by 1 base, and 20 bases separated the two germline ends. Germline CDR1 and CDR2: MDHEN and SYDVKM. The CDR3 extends over 16 amino acids.

V usage is TRBV28 and J usage is TRBJ2-7; D is perhaps TRBD1 (6 bases). This sequence was found in a woman aged 40 to 50 with Graves disease. Sequences were derived from peripheral blood mononuclear cells (PBMCs), sampled when the disease was refractory, from a patient treated with antithyroid drugs. The CDR3 DNA reads as TGTGCCAGCAATCAGCGTATTGGGGGCTCTTCCTACGAGCAGTACTTC. It encodes CASNQRIGGSSYEQYF.